These T cell receptor beta chains were read from a single sample in a study of blood T cell repertoires in COVID-19. Data came from immunoSEQ multiplex PCR; TCRdb stores just in-frame clones and leaves some out. The table has 100,000 to 150,000 clones, 69% seen once. Specimen: peripheral blood. The receptors originated from a woman in her 70s with acute or convalescent COVID-19. The CDR3 runs from the conserved cysteine through the conserved F or W. Fields, in order: J gene, V gene, D gene, clone size, CDR3 protein, CDR3 DNA. The D gene is left open where the match is weak. Only part of the rows carry a size: once, few, many, or a class if the clone is expanded.

TRBJ1-6,TRBV6-5,-,many,CASSYVQYNSPLHF,TGTGCCAGCAGTTACGTTCAGTATAATTCACCCCTCCACTTT
TRBJ1-5,TRBV11-2,TRBD1,few,CASSPGTGPSILEPQHF,TGTGCCAGCAGCCCCGGGACAGGGCCCTCTATCTTAGAGCCCCAGCATTTT
TRBJ2-1,TRBV10-3,TRBD2,once,CATGLAGIRDEQFF,TGTGCCACCGGACTAGCGGGGATTCGGGATGAGCAGTTCTTC
TRBJ1-5,TRBV2,-,-,CASSGYYSNQPQHF,TGTGCCAGCAGCGGTTATTATAGCAATCAGCCCCAGCATTTT
TRBJ2-1,TRBV2,TRBD2,-,CASRGLAGLDEQFF,TGTGCCAGCAGGGGACTAGCGGGATTAGATGAGCAGTTCTTC
TRBJ1-3,TRBV7-9,TRBD1,few,CASSPPTGYGNTIYF,TGTGCCAGCAGCCCACCGACAGGGTACGGAAACACCATATATTTT
TRBJ2-5,TRBV6-5,TRBD2,few,CASRQGLALSTQYF,TGTGCCAGCAGGCAGGGACTAGCTTTGTCGACCCAGTACTTC
TRBJ2-4,TRBV6-2/TRBV6-3,-,few,CASSPGHPARYF,TGTGCCAGCAGCCCGGGACACCCCGCGAGGTACTTC
TRBJ2-7,TRBV11-2,TRBD1,-,CASSLEGQGIYEQYF,TGTGCCAGCAGCTTAGAGGGACAGGGGATCTACGAGCAGTACTTC
TRBJ2-1,TRBV3-1/TRBV3-2,-,-,CASSQDPRGSYNEQFF,TGTGCCAGCAGCCAAGATCCTCGGGGTTCCTACAATGAGCAGTTCTTC
TRBJ1-1,TRBV9,TRBD1,-,CASSVVPQGATEAFF,TGTGCCAGCAGCGTAGTTCCCCAGGGGGCCACTGAAGCTTTCTTT
TRBJ1-2,TRBV15,TRBD1,once,CATSRDRGMDRDYTYGYTF,TGTGCCACCAGCAGAGATCGGGGGATGGACAGGGACTACACCTATGGCTACACCTTC
TRBJ1-5,TRBV2,TRBD1,-,CASGQDINQPQHF,TGTGCCAGCGGACAGGACATCAATCAGCCCCAGCATTTT
TRBJ2-3,TRBV7-2,TRBD2,-,CASSLVPRSSGGTDTQYF,TGTGCCAGCAGCTTAGTCCCCCGGTCTAGCGGGGGCACAGATACGCAGTATTTT
TRBJ1-6,TRBV21-1,-,few,CASSKRSSPLHF,TGTGCCAGCAGCAAACGGTCTTCACCCCTCCACTTT
TRBJ2-1,TRBV5-8,TRBD2,-,CASSLGTSGASYNEQFF,TGTGCCAGCAGCTTAGGGACTAGCGGGGCGTCCTACAATGAGCAGTTCTTC
TRBJ1-6,TRBV5-5,-,-,CASSLRRVSNSPLHF,TGTGCCAGCAGCTTACGCCGGGTCTCCAATTCACCCCTCCACTTT
TRBJ2-3,TRBV5-1,-,-,CASSLGGSVSDTQYF,TGCGCCAGCAGCTTGGGCGGATCGGTGTCAGATACGCAGTATTTT
TRBJ2-7,TRBV18,-,-,CASSPPGAYEQYF,TGTGCCAGCTCACCACCAGGGGCCTACGAGCAGTACTTC
TRBJ1-2,TRBV7-4,TRBD1,-,CASSLVGWVLCGTENNYGYTF,TGTGCCAGCAGCTTAGTAGGTTGGGTACTTTGCGGGACAGAGAACAACTATGGCTACACCTTC
TRBJ2-1,TRBV2,-,-,CASSYTTRGEQFF,TGTGCCAGCAGTTATACCACTAGAGGGGAGCAGTTCTTC
TRBJ2-3,TRBV5-1,-,-,CASSPLSPSTDTQYF,TGCGCCAGCAGCCCCTTGAGCCCAAGCACAGATACGCAGTATTTT
TRBJ1-3,TRBV21-1,-,few,CASQGSSSGNTIYF,TGTGCCAGCCAGGGGAGTAGCTCTGGAAACACCATATATTTT
TRBJ1-5,TRBV6-5,-,-,CASSYGRDGQPQHF,TGTGCCAGCAGTTACGGCAGGGATGGGCAGCCCCAGCATTTT
TRBJ2-3,TRBV24-1,-,-,CATSDPRHSGTQYF,TGTGCCACCAGTGATCCGCGGCATTCTGGCACGCAGTATTTT
TRBJ1-1,TRBV7-2,-,-,CASSPQGRKEAFF,TGTGCCAGCAGCCCACAGGGACGGAAGGAAGCTTTCTTT
TRBJ1-2,TRBV5-4,-,-,CASSLDRGANSGYTF,TGTGCCAGCAGCTTGGACCGGGGGGCTAATAGTGGCTACACCTTC
TRBJ1-6,TRBV5-6,-,-,CASSLGGGGWALHF,TGTGCCAGCAGCTTGGGCGGGGGGGGCTGGGCCCTCCACTTT
TRBJ1-6,TRBV12-3/TRBV12-4,TRBD1,few,CASNLGGNSPLHF,TGTGCCAGTAACTTAGGGGGCAATTCACCCCTCCACTTT
TRBJ2-1,TRBV11-2,TRBD2,-,CASSLDPGLAGNEQFF,TGTGCCAGCAGCTTAGATCCGGGACTAGCGGGGAATGAGCAGTTCTTC
TRBJ2-2,TRBV6-6,TRBD1,-,CASSYNLDRRTGELFF,TGTGCCAGCAGTTACAACTTGGACAGGCGGACCGGGGAGCTGTTTTTT